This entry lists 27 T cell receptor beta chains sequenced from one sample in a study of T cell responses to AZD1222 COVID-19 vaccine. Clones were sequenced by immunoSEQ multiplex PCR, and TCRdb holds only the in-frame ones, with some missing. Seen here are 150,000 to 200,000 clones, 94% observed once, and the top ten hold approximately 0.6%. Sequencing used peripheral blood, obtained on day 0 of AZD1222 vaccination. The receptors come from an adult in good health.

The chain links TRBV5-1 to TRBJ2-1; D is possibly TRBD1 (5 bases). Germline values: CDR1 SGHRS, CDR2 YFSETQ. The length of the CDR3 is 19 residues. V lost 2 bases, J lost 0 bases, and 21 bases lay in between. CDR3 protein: CASSFPPPFKGISYNEQFF. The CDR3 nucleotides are TGCGCCAGCAGCTTTCCGCCTCCATTTAAGGGGATCTCCTACAATGAGCAGTTCTTC. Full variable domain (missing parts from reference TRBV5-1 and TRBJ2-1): KAGVTQTPRYLIKTRGQQVTLSCSPISGHRSVSWYQQTPGQGLQFLFEYFSETQRNKGNFPGRFSGRQFSNSRSEMNVSTLELGDSALYLCASSFPPPFKGISYNEQFFGPGTRLTVL.

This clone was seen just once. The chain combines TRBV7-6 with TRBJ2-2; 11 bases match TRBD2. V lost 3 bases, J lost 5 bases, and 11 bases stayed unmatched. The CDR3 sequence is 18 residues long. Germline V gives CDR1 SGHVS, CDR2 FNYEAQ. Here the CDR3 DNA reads TGTGCCAGCAGCTTTCCCGGGACTAGCGGAACTTCTACCGGGGAGCTGTTTTTT. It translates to CASSFPGTSGTSTGELFF.

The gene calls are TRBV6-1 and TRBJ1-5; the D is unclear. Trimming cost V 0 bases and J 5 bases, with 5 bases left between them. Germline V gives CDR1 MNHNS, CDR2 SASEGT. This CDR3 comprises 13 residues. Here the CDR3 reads CASSEALHQPQHF. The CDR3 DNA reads TGTGCCAGCAGTGAAGCCCTACATCAGCCCCAGCATTTT.

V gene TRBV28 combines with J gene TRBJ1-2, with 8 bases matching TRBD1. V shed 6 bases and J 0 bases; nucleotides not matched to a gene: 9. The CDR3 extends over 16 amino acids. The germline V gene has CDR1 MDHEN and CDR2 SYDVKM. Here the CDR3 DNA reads TGTGCCAGCAGAGGACAGGGCTGGACTACTAACTATGGCTACACCTTC. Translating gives CASRGQGWTTNYGYTF.

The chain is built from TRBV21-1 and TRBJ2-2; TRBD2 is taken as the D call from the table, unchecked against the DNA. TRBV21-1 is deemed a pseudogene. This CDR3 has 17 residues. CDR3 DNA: TGTGCCAGCAGCAAATTCGGACTAGCGGGAGTAACCGGGGAGCTGTTTTTT. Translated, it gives CASSKFGLAGVTGELFF.

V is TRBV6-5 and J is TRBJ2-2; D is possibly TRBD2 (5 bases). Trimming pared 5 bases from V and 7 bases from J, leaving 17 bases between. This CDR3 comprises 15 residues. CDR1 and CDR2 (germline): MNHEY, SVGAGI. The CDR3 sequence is CASSKTYGIFGELFF. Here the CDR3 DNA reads TGTGCCAGCAGTAAAACCTACGGGATTTTCGGGGAGCTGTTTTTT.

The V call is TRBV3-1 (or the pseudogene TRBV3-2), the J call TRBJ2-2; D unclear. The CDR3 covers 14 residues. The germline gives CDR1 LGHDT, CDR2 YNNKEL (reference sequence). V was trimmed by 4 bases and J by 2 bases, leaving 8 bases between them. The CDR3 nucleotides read TGTGCCAGCAGCCGCCTACTCAACACCGGGGAGCTGTTTTTT. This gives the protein CASSRLLNTGELFF.

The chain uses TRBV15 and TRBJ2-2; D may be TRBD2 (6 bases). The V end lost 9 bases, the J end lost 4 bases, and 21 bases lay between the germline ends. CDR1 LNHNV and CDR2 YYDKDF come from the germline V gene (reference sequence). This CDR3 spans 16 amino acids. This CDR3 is CATSSPWGGATGELFF. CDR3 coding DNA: TGTGCCACGAGCTCCCCCTGGGGCGGGGCCACCGGGGAGCTGTTTTTT.

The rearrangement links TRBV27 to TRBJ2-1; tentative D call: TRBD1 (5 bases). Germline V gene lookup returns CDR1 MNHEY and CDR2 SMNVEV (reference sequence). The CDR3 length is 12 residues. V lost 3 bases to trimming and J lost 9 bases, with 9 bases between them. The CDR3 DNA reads TGTGCCAGCAGTTTGGCAGGGTCTGAGCAGTTCTTC. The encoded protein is CASSLAGSEQFF.

CDR3 sequence: CASSDIYRAGGYTF. CDR3 DNA sequence: TGTGCCAGCAGTGACATTTATAGGGCCGGTGGCTACACCTTC. The chain is built from TRBV6-4 and TRBJ1-2; D unresolved. The germline CDR1 and CDR2 sequences are MRHNA and SNTAGT. The CDR3 has 14 amino acids. The V end lost 2 bases, the J end lost 7 bases, and 14 bases lay between the germline ends.

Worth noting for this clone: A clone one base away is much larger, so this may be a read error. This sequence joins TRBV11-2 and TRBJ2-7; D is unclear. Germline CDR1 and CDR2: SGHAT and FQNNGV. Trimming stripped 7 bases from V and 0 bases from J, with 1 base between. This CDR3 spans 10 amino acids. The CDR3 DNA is TGTGCCAGCACCTCCTACGAGCAGTACTTC. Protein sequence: CASTSYEQYF.

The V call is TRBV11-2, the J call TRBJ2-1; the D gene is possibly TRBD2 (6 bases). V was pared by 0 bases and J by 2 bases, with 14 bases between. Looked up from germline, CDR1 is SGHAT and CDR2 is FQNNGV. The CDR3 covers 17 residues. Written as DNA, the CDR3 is TGTGCCAGCAGCTTAGATCAACGGGGAGGCGCCTACAATGAGCAGTTCTTC. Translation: CASSLDQRGGAYNEQFF.

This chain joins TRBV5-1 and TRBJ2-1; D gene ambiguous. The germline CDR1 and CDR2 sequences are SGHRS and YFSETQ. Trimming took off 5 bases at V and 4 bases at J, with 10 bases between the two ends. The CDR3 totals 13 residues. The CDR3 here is CASRRPPYNEQFF. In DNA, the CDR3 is TGCGCCAGCAGGCGACCCCCTTACAATGAGCAGTTCTTC.

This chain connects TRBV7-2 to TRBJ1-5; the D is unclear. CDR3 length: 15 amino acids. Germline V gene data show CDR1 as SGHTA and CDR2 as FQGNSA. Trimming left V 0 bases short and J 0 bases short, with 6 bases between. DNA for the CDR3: TGTGCCAGCAGCTTAGCGGGTTTTAGCAATCAGCCCCAGCATTTT. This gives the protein CASSLAGFSNQPQHF.

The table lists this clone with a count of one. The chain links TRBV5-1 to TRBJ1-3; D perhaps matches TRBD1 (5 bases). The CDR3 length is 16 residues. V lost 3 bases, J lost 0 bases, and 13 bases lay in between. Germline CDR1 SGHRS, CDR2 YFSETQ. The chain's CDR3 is CASSSGMGVSGNTIYF. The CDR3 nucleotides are TGCGCCAGCAGCTCTGGCATGGGGGTCTCTGGAAACACCATATATTTT.

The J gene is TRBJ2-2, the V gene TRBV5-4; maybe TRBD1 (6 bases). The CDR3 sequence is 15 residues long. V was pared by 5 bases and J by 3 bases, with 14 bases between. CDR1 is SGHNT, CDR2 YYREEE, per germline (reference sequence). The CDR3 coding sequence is TGTGCCAGCAGGCCACAGGGAGTCGACACCGGGGAGCTGTTTTTT. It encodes CASRPQGVDTGELFF.

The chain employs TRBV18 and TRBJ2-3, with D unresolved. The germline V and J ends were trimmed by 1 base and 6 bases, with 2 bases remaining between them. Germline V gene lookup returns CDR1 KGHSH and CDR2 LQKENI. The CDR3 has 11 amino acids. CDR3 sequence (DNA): TGTGCCAGCTCACCACGGGATACGCAGTATTTT. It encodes CASSPRDTQYF.

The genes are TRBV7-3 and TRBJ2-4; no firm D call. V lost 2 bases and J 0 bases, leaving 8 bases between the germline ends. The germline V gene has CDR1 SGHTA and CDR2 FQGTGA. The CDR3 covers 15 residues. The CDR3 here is CASSLDGLAKNIQYF. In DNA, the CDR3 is TGTGCCAGCAGCTTAGACGGCTTAGCCAAAAACATTCAGTACTTC.

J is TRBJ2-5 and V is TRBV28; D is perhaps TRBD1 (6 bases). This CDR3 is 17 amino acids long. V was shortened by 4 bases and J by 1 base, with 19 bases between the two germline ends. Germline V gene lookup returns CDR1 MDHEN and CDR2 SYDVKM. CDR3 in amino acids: CASSSILQDRSQETQYF. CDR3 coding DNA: TGTGCCAGCAGTTCCATCCTACAGGACAGATCCCAAGAGACCCAGTACTTC.

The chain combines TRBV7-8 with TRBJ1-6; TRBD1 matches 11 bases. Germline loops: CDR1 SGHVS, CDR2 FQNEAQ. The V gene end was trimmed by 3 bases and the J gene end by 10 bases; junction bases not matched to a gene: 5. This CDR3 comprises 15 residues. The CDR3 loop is CASSFEGQGESPLHF. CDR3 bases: TGTGCCAGCAGCTTCGAGGGACAGGGGGAATCACCCCTCCACTTT.

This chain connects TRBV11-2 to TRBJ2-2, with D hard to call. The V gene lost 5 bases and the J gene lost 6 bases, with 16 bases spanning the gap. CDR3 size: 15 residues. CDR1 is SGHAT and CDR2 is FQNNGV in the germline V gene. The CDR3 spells CASSQTPGSAGELFF. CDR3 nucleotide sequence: TGTGCCAGCAGCCAGACCCCCGGCAGCGCCGGGGAGCTGTTTTTT.

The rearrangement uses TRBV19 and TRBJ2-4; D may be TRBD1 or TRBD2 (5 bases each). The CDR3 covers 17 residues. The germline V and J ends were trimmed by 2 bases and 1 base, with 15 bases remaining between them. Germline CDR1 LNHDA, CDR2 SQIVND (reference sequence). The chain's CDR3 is CASSINEGKRAKNIQYF. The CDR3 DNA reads TGTGCCAGTAGTATAAATGAGGGGAAGCGGGCCAAAAACATTCAGTACTTC.

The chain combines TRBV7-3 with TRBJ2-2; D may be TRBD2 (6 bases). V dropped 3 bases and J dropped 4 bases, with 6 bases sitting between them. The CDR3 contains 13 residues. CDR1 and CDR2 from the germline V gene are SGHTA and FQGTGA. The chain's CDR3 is CASSLGGTGELFF. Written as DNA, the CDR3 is TGTGCCAGCAGCTTGGGGGGCACCGGGGAGCTGTTTTTT.

The CDR3 DNA sequence: TGTGCCACCAGCAGAGGTGAGGGAACTTATAGCAATCAGCCCCAGCATTTT. Protein sequence: CATSRGEGTYSNQPQHF. The chain has TRBV15 and TRBJ1-5; D uncertain. The CDR3 is 17 residues long. Germline-derived CDR1 and CDR2 are LNHNV and YYDKDF (reference sequence). V gave up 1 base and J gave up 0 bases, with 13 bases separating them.

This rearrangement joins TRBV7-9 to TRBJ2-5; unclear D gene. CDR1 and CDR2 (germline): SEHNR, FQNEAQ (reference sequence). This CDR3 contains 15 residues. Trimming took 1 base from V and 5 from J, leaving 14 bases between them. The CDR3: CASSLGTRASETQYF. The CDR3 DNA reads TGTGCCAGCAGCTTAGGAACCCGAGCGTCGGAGACCCAGTACTTC.

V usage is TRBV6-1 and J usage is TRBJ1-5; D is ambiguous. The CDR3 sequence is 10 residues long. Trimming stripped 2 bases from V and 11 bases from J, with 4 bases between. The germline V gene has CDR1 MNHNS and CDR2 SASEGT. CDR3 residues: CASSERTQHF. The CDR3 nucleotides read TGTGCCAGCAGTGAAAGGACCCAGCATTTT.

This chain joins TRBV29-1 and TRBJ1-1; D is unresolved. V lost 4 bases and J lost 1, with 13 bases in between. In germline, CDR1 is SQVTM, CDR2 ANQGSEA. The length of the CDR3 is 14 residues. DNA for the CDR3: TGCAGCGTTGTTAGTCGGGGAGCGAACACTGAAGCTTTCTTT. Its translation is CSVVSRGANTEAFF.